The 26 T cell receptor beta chains below were found in one sample sequenced in a study of T-cell memory formation after mild COVID-19 (dated by TCRdb to about 2021). The library was produced with 5' RACE. Instrument used: Illumina NovaSeq 6000. TCRdb reran the public reads through fastp at Q25 and MiXCR, keeping productive beta chains. Every entry covers one CDR3 protein and lists the most common genes and DNA from its rows. Here the sample has some 320,000 distinct CDR3 sequences; more than 15% occur a single time. The ten top clones hold about 22% of the sample. The sample was PBMCs or a T cell subset sorted from them (not recorded which). These receptors all stem from a man younger than 35 who had mild COVID-19 (a few samples of this study predate the infection). The sample titles of this study are shuffled in the database, so cell type and time point are left out; the donor was told from shared clones.

A remark on this clonotype: The junction does not match germline at one end; this may be a read error. The chain recombines TRBV24-1 with TRBJ1-2; D gene ambiguous. Germline CDR1 and CDR2: KGHDR and SFDVKD. The CDR3 is 12 amino acids. DNA for the CDR3: TGTGCCACCAGTGCGCAAGGGATCGGCTACACCTTT. Protein sequence: CATSAQGIGYTF.

This clonotype was counted only a few times. The rearrangement links TRBV12-3 or TRBV12-4 to TRBJ1-2, with TRBD1 as a possible D gene (5 bases). V lost 3 bases, J lost 1 base, and 9 bases lay in between. CDR3 length: 14 amino acids. The CDR3 DNA sequence: TGTGCCAGCAGTTTCAGTCAGGGTAACTATGGCTACACCTTC. It encodes CASSFSQGNYGYTF.

This clonotype was seen only a few times. The chain combines TRBV5-3 with TRBJ1-2; D is unresolved. TRBV5-3 is identified as an open reading frame with a role that is uncertain. V was trimmed by 0 bases and J by 3 bases, leaving 21 bases between them. The CDR3 is 18 residues long. The CDR3 sequence: CARSLALAEGTAYYGYTF. The CDR3 DNA reads TGTGCCAGAAGCTTGGCACTGGCAGAGGGAACTGCCTACTATGGCTACACCTTC.

The chain links TRBV2 to TRBJ2-1; D may be TRBD2 (6 bases). The ends were cut back, 8 bases at V and 0 bases at J, with 14 bases in the middle. The CDR3 runs to 15 residues. Germline V gives CDR1 SNHLY, CDR2 FYNNEI. The CDR3 nucleotides read TGTGCCAGCCATCAGGTCGGGAGCTCCTACAATGAGCAGTTCTTC. Translation gives CASHQVGSSYNEQFF.

V usage is TRBV5-1 and J usage is TRBJ1-2; D is unresolved. Germline values: CDR1 SGHRS, CDR2 YFSETQ. V was shortened by 3 bases and J by 5 bases, with 17 bases between the two germline ends. CDR3 length equals 15 residues. The chain's CDR3 is CASSSGTPLGYGYTF. The DNA of the CDR3 is TGCGCCAGCAGCTCCGGAACGCCCCTCGGATATGGCTACACCTTC.

J is TRBJ2-1 and V is TRBV4-1, with 9 bases matching TRBD1. J was trimmed by 5 bases and V by 4 bases; bases with no gene match: 6. The germline gives CDR1 MGHRA, CDR2 YSYEKL. The CDR3 contains 15 residues. The CDR3 DNA reads as TGCGCCAGCAGCCCCGGACAGGGGCCTAACAATGAGCAGTTCTTC. Its translation: CASSPGQGPNNEQFF.

This clonotype turned up a few times. The V and J genes are TRBV25-1 and TRBJ1-3, with D hard to call. Trimming pared 2 bases from V and 7 bases from J, leaving 15 bases between. Germline CDR1 reads MGHDK; CDR2 reads SYGVNS. The CDR3 covers 15 residues. The CDR3 DNA follows: TGTGCCAGCAGTGAACCGATGAGGTCCGGCAACACCATATATTTT. It encodes CASSEPMRSGNTIYF.

This clonotype has just a few counts. This chain links TRBV7-3 with TRBJ1-6; 9 positions match TRBD1. Germline CDR1 reads SGHTA; CDR2 reads FQGTGA. The CDR3 sequence is 13 residues long. V shed 5 bases, J shed 9 bases, and the junction held 2 bases outside the gene matches. CDR3: CASSATGGSPLHF. The CDR3 nucleotides are TGTGCCAGCAGCGCGACAGGGGGTTCACCCCTCCACTTT.

At least ten counts were recorded for this clonotype. This sequence joins TRBV4-3 and TRBJ2-3, with D perhaps matching TRBD2 (7 bases). The germline gives CDR1 LGHNA, CDR2 YSLEER. The CDR3 is 15 residues long. V was trimmed by 4 bases and J by 0 bases, leaving 11 bases between them. The CDR3 DNA reads TGCGCCAGCAGCCCTAGGGGGGGTAGCACAGATACGCAGTATTTT. This sequence encodes CASSPRGGSTDTQYF.

There are many counts of this clonotype. The gene calls are TRBV9 and TRBJ2-3; 11 bases are a match to TRBD1. The germline gives CDR1 SGDLS, CDR2 YYNGEE. The trim removed 4 bases at V and 4 bases at J, leaving 2 bases unmatched. This CDR3 has 14 residues. The CDR3 nucleotides are TGTGCCAGCAGCAGGACAGGGGGCTCAGATACGCAGTATTTT. Its translation is CASSRTGGSDTQYF.

This clonotype was seen a handful of times. V and J are TRBV12-3 or TRBV12-4 and TRBJ1-6, with unresolved D. This CDR3 region has 15 residues. Between the trimmed V and J ends, which lost 3 bases and 7 bases, there was a span of 13 bases. CDR3 nucleotides: TGTGCCAGCAGTTTTCTTCAACTGGGGAATTCACCCCTCCACTTT. Protein sequence: CASSFLQLGNSPLHF.

The chain is built from TRBV7-9 and TRBJ2-1; D unclear. Germline loops: CDR1 SEHNR, CDR2 FQNEAQ (reference sequence). The CDR3 is 16 amino acids. Trimming took 5 bases from V and 0 from J, leaving 14 bases between them. The CDR3 sequence is CASSEKVGYSYNEQFF. In nucleotides, the CDR3 is TGTGCCAGCAGCGAAAAGGTGGGGTACTCCTACAATGAGCAGTTCTTC. Based on the CDR3 plus reference TRBV7-9 and TRBJ2-1, the full variable domain is DTGVSQNPRHKITKRGQNVTFRCDPISEHNRLYWYRQTLGQGPEFLTYFQNEAQLEKSRLLSDRFSAERPKGSFSTLEIQRTEQGDSAMYLCASSEKVGYSYNEQFFGPGTRLTVL.

The table lists this clonotype with many counts. The rearrangement links TRBV5-1 to TRBJ2-7, with 7 bases fitting TRBD2. Germline V gives CDR1 SGHRS, CDR2 YFSETQ. V gave up 3 bases and J gave up 2 bases; unmatched junction bases: 8. There are 15 residues in the CDR3. The CDR3 loop reads CASSYSSGGPYEQYF. In DNA, the CDR3 is TGCGCCAGCAGCTATTCCTCGGGGGGACCCTACGAGCAGTACTTC.

This clonotype has only a few counts. The chain carries TRBV6-6 and TRBJ1-6, with D unclear. V gave up 0 bases and J gave up 6 bases, with 12 bases separating them. This CDR3 has 16 amino acids. The germline gives CDR1 MNHNY, CDR2 SVGAGI (reference sequence). DNA for the CDR3: TGTGCCAGCAGTTACTCGACGTGGGGTAGTAATTCACCCCTCCACTTT. Protein sequence: CASSYSTWGSNSPLHF.

This clonotype was seen ten or more times. The V and J genes are TRBV12-3 or TRBV12-4 and TRBJ2-5; TRBD1 agrees at 8 bases. The CDR3 extends over 16 amino acids. V lost 3 bases to trimming and J lost 5 bases; unmatched junction nucleotides: 11. CDR3 DNA sequence: TGTGCCAGCAGTTTTTCCTACGAGACAGGGGCGGAGACCCAGTACTTC. This translates into CASSFSYETGAETQYF.

At least ten counts were recorded for this clonotype. The V gene is TRBV6-2 or TRBV6-3, the J gene TRBJ2-7, with D hard to call. The CDR3 spans 13 residues. Trimming pared 6 bases from V and 7 bases from J, leaving 16 bases between. CDR1 MNHEY and CDR2 SVGEGT come from the germline V gene. In DNA, the CDR3 is TGTGCCAGCAGACCCCCTTCCTCCGGGGAGCAGTACTTC. As protein: CASRPPSSGEQYF.

This clonotype was counted a few times. The genes are TRBV4-1 and TRBJ2-5; TRBD2 matches at 9 bases. The CDR3 runs 16 residues. Germline V CDR1 and CDR2: MGHRA, YSYEKL. The junction had 7 bases not matched to a gene; V was cut back by 0 bases and J by 5 bases. The CDR3 sequence is CASSQDRGGAEETQYF. CDR3 nucleotide sequence: TGCGCCAGCAGCCAAGACCGCGGGGGGGCCGAGGAGACCCAGTACTTC.

The chain carries TRBV29-1 and TRBJ1-2; possible D gene TRBD1, 5 bases. CDR3 size: 12 residues. Germline CDR1 is SQVTM and CDR2 is ANQGSEA. V lost 7 bases and J 3 bases, leaving 12 bases between the germline ends. The CDR3 reads CSGATAYYGYTF. The CDR3 nucleotides read TGCAGCGGTGCGACAGCGTACTATGGCTACACCTTC.

There are a few counts of this clonotype. The rearrangement links TRBV12-3 or TRBV12-4 to TRBJ2-7, with a tentative D call TRBD1 (6 bases). V dropped 7 bases and J dropped 0 bases, with 16 bases sitting between them. The CDR3 runs to 15 residues. CDR3 residues: CASTKDSMSSYEQYF. In DNA form, the CDR3 reads TGTGCCAGCACCAAGGACAGTATGAGCTCCTACGAGCAGTACTTC.

The CDR3 DNA sequence: TGTGCCAGCAGCCAGACTAGCGGGGGGCCAAGCTCCTACAATGAGCAGTTCTTC. Its translation is CASSQTSGGPSSYNEQFF. The chain links TRBV7-2 to TRBJ2-1; 13 bases line up with TRBD2. Germline V lookup: CDR1 SGHTA, CDR2 FQGNSA. The ends lost 5 bases at V and 0 bases at J; junction bases unmatched: 7. The CDR3 runs to 18 residues.

The rearrangement uses TRBV3-1 and TRBJ1-1; no definite D call. CDR1 and CDR2 (germline): LGHDT, YNNKEL (reference sequence). Deletions cut 1 base from V and 4 bases from J, with 19 bases between. The CDR3 totals 17 residues. CDR3 sequence reads: CASSQVSIGVGGTEAFF. In DNA form, the CDR3 reads TGTGCCAGCAGCCAAGTCTCTATCGGGGTGGGTGGCACTGAAGCTTTCTTT.

There are many counts of this clonotype. The chain carries TRBV4-3 and TRBJ2-4, with 7 bases that match TRBD2. The CDR3 is 16 residues long. V gave up 4 bases and J gave up 1 base; unmatched junction bases: 7. Germline V gene lookup returns CDR1 LGHNA and CDR2 YSLEER. CDR3 residues: CASSPLLGGAKNIQYF. In DNA, the CDR3 is TGCGCCAGCAGCCCCTTACTCGGGGGGGCCAAAAACATTCAGTACTTC.

The chain couples TRBV7-2 to TRBJ2-7; 9 bases align to TRBD2. Germline V gene lookup returns CDR1 SGHTA and CDR2 FQGNSA. The CDR3 covers 15 residues. V was clipped by 1 base and J by 5 bases; unmatched bases: 6. CDR3 protein: CASSLGGGGANEQYV. The CDR3 coding sequence is TGTGCCAGCAGCTTAGGCGGCGGGGGGGCCAACGAGCAGTACGTC.

This clonotype was picked up a small number of times. This rearrangement joins TRBV5-1 to TRBJ1-5; 7 bases are shared with TRBD1. The CDR3 runs to 15 residues. V trimming: 4 bases; J trimming: 4 bases; junction bases outside the gene matches: 8. Germline V gene data show CDR1 as SGHRS and CDR2 as YFSETQ. The CDR3 sequence is CASSVQGDLNQPQHF. CDR3 DNA sequence: TGCGCCAGCAGCGTTCAGGGGGACCTTAATCAGCCCCAGCATTTT.

This clonotype appeared once. J is TRBJ2-3 and V is TRBV2; the D is unclear. The CDR3 spans 13 residues. Per the germline V gene, CDR1 is SNHLY and CDR2 is FYNNEI. V was pared by 3 bases and J by 4 bases, with 8 bases between. DNA for the CDR3: TGTGCCAGCAGTGATCTTCCAGCAGATACGCAGTATTTT. Protein: CASSDLPADTQYF.

This clonotype was recorded a few times. CDR3: CAWRRLAGDTGELFF. The CDR3 DNA follows: TGTGCCTGGAGAAGACTAGCGGGGGACACCGGGGAGCTGTTTTTT. V is TRBV30 and J is TRBJ2-2, with 12 positions matching TRBD2. This CDR3 spans 15 amino acids. V was pared by 3 bases and J by 3 bases, with 2 bases of the junction left unmatched. CDR1 is GTSNPN and CDR2 is SVGIG in the germline V gene (reference sequence).